Included here is one TCR beta chain sequence, with context. This clone was detected only once. It lacks a known antigen. Base qualities are not at hand, and no much larger clone is one base apart. The cysteine opens and the phenylalanine closes a CDR3 of 16 amino acids. The retained sequence is limited to the CDR3, 48 bases, with the frame set at the first base. V lost 3 bases and J lost 7 bases, and the count of bases not matched to a germline gene is 10. Sequences MDHEN (CDR1) and SYDVKM (CDR2) are obtained from the germline V gene. These data come from a study of shared clonotypes between healthy human individuals (dated by TCRdb to about 2020). About the investigation overall: A couple of women and three men aged 18 to 49 years were included in the cohort. For each donor, CD4 naive and CD4 memory were each given three plates, CD8 naive was given two plates, and CD8 memory was given one plate. Leukapheresis yielded between about 0.85 and 10 billion PBMCs per donor. To estimate repertoire size and how much clonotype sharing occurs between individuals, the study deeply sequenced the blood TCR repertoires of five healthy adults. To increase sequencing depth and limit assay-specific biases, different laboratories used diverse techniques to prepare libraries and sequence TCR repertoires.

Donors were healthy HIV-negative adults with no recently reported acute infections or vaccinations. Every donor was a Caucasian adult living in Nashville, Tennessee, USA. CD4+ T cells were enriched by magnetic negative selection; naive cells were then positively selected on CD45RA, and the negative fraction formed the memory subset. Blood was obtained by leukapheresis, after which PBMCs were separated by Ficoll-Histopaque density gradient centrifugation and cryopreserved in liquid nitrogen vapor phase. Analytical flow cytometry was used to check the purity and quantity of every magnetically sorted T cell population. Each sorted fraction had its genomic DNA isolated and then quantified by UV absorbance on a Nanodrop 2000c. Using the deep immunoSEQ assay, TCR CDR3 regions were amplified from genomic DNA by multiplex PCR. Extracted genomic DNA from each cell subset was spread evenly across all wells of several immunoSEQ 96-well plates, with each plate serving as a replicate. For sorted subsets, each replicate PCR was loaded with 200 to 250 ng genomic DNA, equivalent to 25,000 to 30,000 T cell genomes. Purified libraries were quantified with a Qubit 3.0 fluorometer, sized on a Bioanalyzer 2100, and re-quantified with the KAPA Library Quantification kit. Each immunoSEQ 96-well plate was sequenced on its own single-read 150-cycle Illumina NextSeq 550 flow cell. As for the authors' bioinformatics: Because the immunoSEQ output held only junctional sequences and lacked quality scores, the filtering could not match the filtering applied to full-length reads. Sequences were annotated with PyIR, a Python wrapper for IgBLAST v1.9, and V/J genes and CDR3 were assigned using IMGT germline references. Reads with weak V/J assignments (E-value above 1e-6), missing CDR3, stop codons, out-of-frame junctions, or ambiguous translated residues were removed. V3J clonotypes were defined as sequences sharing an identical inferred V gene, J gene, and CDR3 amino acid sequence. Percentage overlap between repertoires was computed as shared unique clonotypes divided by the size of the smaller repertoire. Repertoire richness was assessed with RTK rarefaction, the Chao1 estimator, and Recon v2.1 estimates of unobserved clonotypes. Generation probabilities for all TCRbeta clonotypes obtained by the gDNA method from a handful of donors were computed using OLGA. The table was pulled from immuneACCESS by TCRdb, which kept in-frame rearrangements only. Such tables lose some clones; where checked, under half of the loss comes from unresolved V genes, and the rest has no known cause. That table supplies the V and J calls and clone size; D and trimming were determined from the DNA. This sample comprises about 2.3 million clones, approximately 90% of them detected only once. Jointly, the top ten make up around 0.38% of the sample.

The study at large found these results: Compared with non-shared clonotypes, the clonotypes found in all four sorted-subset donors had higher generation probabilities. The genetic and exposure-history diversity represented was limited by the small number of donors. When several donors were compared, the shared fraction of clonotypes was roughly 4.8% for naive CD4, around 3.5% for naive CD8, roughly 2.5% for memory CD4, and approximately 0.4% for memory CD8. Only blood was sampled, and tissue TCR repertoires likely differ from those in blood. Pairwise subsampling indicated that sequencing depth was expected to affect the degree of clonotype sharing among donors. Larger estimated clonotype richness was generally found for naive subsets than for memory subsets. Even with the large sequencing depth, rarefaction of the sorted-subset datasets indicated that sequencing was incomplete.

The V gene is TRBV28 and the J gene is TRBJ2-2; TRBD2 lines up with 8 middle nucleotides. The receptor comes from a man aged 18 to 35 in good health. Some clones in this sample may be carry-over from other donors' samples. The sample taken for sequencing was naive CD4+ T cells from PBMCs. This specimen's cell subset or site label, interpreted: CD45RA+ positively selected. The nucleotide sequence reads as follows: TGTGCCAGCAGTTTTCCGGCGGGAGGCGATGGCGGGGAGCTGTTTTTT. Its protein reads: CASSFPAGGDGGELFF.